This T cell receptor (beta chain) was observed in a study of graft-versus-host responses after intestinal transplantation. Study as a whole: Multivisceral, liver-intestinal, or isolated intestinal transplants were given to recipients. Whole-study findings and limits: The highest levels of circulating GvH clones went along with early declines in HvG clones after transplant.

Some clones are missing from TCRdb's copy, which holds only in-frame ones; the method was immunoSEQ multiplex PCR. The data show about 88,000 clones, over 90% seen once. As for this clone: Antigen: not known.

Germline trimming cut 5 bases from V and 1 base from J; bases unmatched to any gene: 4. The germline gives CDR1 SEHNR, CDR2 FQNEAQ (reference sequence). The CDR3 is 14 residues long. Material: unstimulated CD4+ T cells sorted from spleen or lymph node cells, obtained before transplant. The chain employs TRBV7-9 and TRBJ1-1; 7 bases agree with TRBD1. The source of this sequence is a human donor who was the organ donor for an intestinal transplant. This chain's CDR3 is CASSLGTANTEAFF. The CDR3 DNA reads TGTGCCAGCAGCCTGGGGACAGCGAACACTGAAGCTTTCTTT.